Below are 23 T cell receptor beta chains sequenced from a single sample in a study of blood T cell repertoires in COVID-19 (dated by TCRdb to between 2020 and 2021). Libraries were constructed by the immunoSEQ multiplex PCR assay. TCRdb re-hosts the immuneACCESS table, in-frame sequences only. Its copies lack some clones; in the studies checked, an unresolved V gene accounts for under half of them, and the cause for the rest is not known. Across this sample there are around 300,000 clones, with over 75% seen only once. 5% of the sample is taken by the ten largest. The sample consisted of PBMCs or T cells enriched from blood (not recorded which). The receptors originated from a man under 40 who had recovered from COVID-19.

Only a few counts were recorded for this clone. The V and J genes are TRBV29-1 and TRBJ1-5, with D hard to call. Germline V lookup: CDR1 SQVTM, CDR2 ANQGSEA. Trimming pared 3 bases from V and 0 bases from J, leaving 6 bases between. The CDR3 totals 13 residues. The CDR3, as DNA: TGCAGCGTTGAGGAGAATAGCAATCAGCCCCAGCATTTT. As protein: CSVEENSNQPQHF.

V and J are TRBV2 and TRBJ1-1; D unclear. There are 14 residues in the CDR3. Trimming removed 7 bases at V and 1 base at J, with 13 bases between. The germline V gene encodes CDR1 SNHLY and CDR2 FYNNEI. In DNA form, the CDR3 reads TGTGCCAGCACCGAAGACACTTGGAACACTGAAGCTTTCTTT. Translating gives CASTEDTWNTEAFF.

The CDR3 here is CASSYGTAGNTIYF. In nucleotides, the CDR3 is TGTGCCAGCAGTTATGGAACAGCTGGAAACACCATATATTTT. The chain carries TRBV6-6 and TRBJ1-3; D remains unclear. Trimming shortened V by 3 bases and J by 2 bases, and 8 bases separated the two germline ends. This CDR3 has 14 amino acids. Per germline, CDR1 MNHNY and CDR2 SVGAGI (reference sequence).

In this sample, this clone turned up a few times. The gene calls are TRBV4-1 and TRBJ1-1; TRBD1 matches at 7 bases. Germline V gene sequence: CDR1 MGHRA, CDR2 YSYEKL. CDR3 length equals 14 residues. V shed 5 bases and J 6 bases; nucleotides not matched to a gene: 9. DNA of the CDR3: TGCGCCAGCAGCGTAGTCACAGGGGAGGCTGAAGCTTTCTTT. Translation: CASSVVTGEAEAFF.

The V and J genes are TRBV29-1 and TRBJ2-2, with 7 positions matching TRBD2. The V gene's germline CDR1 is SQVTM and CDR2 ANQGSEA. Trimming cost V 7 bases and J 1 base; bases outside gene matches: 6. The length of the CDR3 is 14 residues. For the CDR3, the DNA is TGCAGCGCCCAGGGACTACTGAACACCGGGGAGCTGTTTTTT. This encodes CSAQGLLNTGELFF.

The table lists this clone with a few counts. V and J are TRBV5-4 and TRBJ1-6, with 7 bases that match TRBD1. Trimming at V came to 4 bases and at J to 6 bases, leaving 7 bases not matched to a gene. The CDR3 is 15 amino acids. Germline values: CDR1 SGHNT, CDR2 YYREEE (reference sequence). The CDR3 sequence is CASSANRGSNSPLHF. The CDR3 nucleotides read TGTGCCAGCAGCGCAAACAGGGGAAGTAATTCACCCCTCCACTTT.

This chain joins TRBV6-5 and TRBJ2-5; D remains ambiguous. CDR3 size: 12 residues. The V gene's germline CDR1 is MNHEY and CDR2 SVGAGI. V lost 1 base, J lost 5 bases, and 5 bases lay in between. The CDR3, as DNA: TGTGCCAGCAGTTACTTTTCGGAGACCCAGTACTTC. It yields the protein CASSYFSETQYF.

This clone appeared once. This sequence joins TRBV5-1 and TRBJ1-6, with no clear D. From germline, CDR1 is SGHRS and CDR2 YFSETQ. V was clipped by 0 bases and J by 8 bases, with 9 bases between them. This CDR3 is 14 amino acids long. CDR3 DNA sequence: TGCGCCAGCAGCTTGGGACAAGAGTATTCACCCCTCCACTTT. Its protein is CASSLGQEYSPLHF.

The CDR3 reads CASSESQSGVKIEAFF. For the CDR3, the DNA is TGTGCCAGCAGTGAATCCCAATCGGGAGTCAAGATTGAAGCTTTCTTT. The V and J genes are TRBV25-1 and TRBJ1-1; unclear D gene. Germline V gene lookup returns CDR1 MGHDK and CDR2 SYGVNS. The CDR3 runs 16 residues. The V gene lost 1 base and the J gene lost 7 bases, with 19 bases spanning the gap.

CDR3 sequence: CASSLTRTEAFF. In nucleotides, the CDR3 is TGTGCCAGCAGCCTTACTCGGACTGAAGCTTTCTTT. The chain has TRBV3-1 (or the pseudogene TRBV3-2) and TRBJ1-1, with unresolved D. The CDR3 contains 12 residues. With 4 bases removed from V and 5 bases from J, the gap between germline ends came to 8 bases. CDR1 is LGHDT and CDR2 is YNNKEL in the germline V gene (reference sequence).

The rearrangement uses TRBV11-2 and TRBJ2-1; 11 positions agree with TRBD2. Germline V gene data show CDR1 as SGHAT and CDR2 as FQNNGV. This CDR3 comprises 18 residues. J gave up 0 bases and V 5 bases, and 9 bases lay outside the gene matches. DNA of the CDR3: TGTGCCAGCAGCCTAACTAGCGGGGGACCGAGCTCCTACAATGAGCAGTTCTTC. It encodes CASSLTSGGPSSYNEQFF.

The chain is built from TRBV15 and TRBJ1-1; D not certain. Germline-derived CDR1 and CDR2 are LNHNV and YYDKDF (reference sequence). This CDR3 has 16 amino acids. The germline V and J ends were trimmed by 0 bases and 5 bases, with 16 bases remaining between them. The CDR3 here is CATSRDGRSLGTEAFF. The CDR3 DNA is TGTGCCACCAGCAGAGATGGAAGAAGCCTCGGGACTGAAGCTTTCTTT. Drawing the rest from reference TRBV15 and TRBJ1-1, the complete variable domain is DAMVIQNPRYQVTQFGKPVTLSCSQTLNHNVMYWYQQKSSQAPKLLFHYYDKDFNNEADTPDNFQSRRPNTSFCFLDIRSPGLGDTAMYLCATSRDGRSLGTEAFFGQGTRLTVV.

The chain carries TRBV24-1 and TRBJ2-5; weak D call: TRBD2 (6 bases). With 6 bases removed from V and 3 bases from J, the gap between germline ends came to 10 bases. The CDR3 is made up of 13 amino acids. Germline V gene sequence: CDR1 KGHDR, CDR2 SFDVKD. CDR3 in DNA: TGTGCCACCAGTCAATCGGGGGAAGAGACCCAGTACTTC. Translating gives CATSQSGEETQYF.

The chain links TRBV15 to TRBJ1-4, with D uncertain. The germline gives CDR1 LNHNV, CDR2 YYDKDF (reference sequence). V shed 0 bases and J shed 0 bases, with 11 bases lying between them. CDR3 size: 17 residues. The CDR3 bases are TGTGCCACCAGCAGAGAACGCGGGTTCACAACTAATGAAAAACTGTTTTTT. It encodes CATSRERGFTTNEKLFF.

This chain uses TRBV10-2 with TRBJ1-2; 11 bases agree with TRBD1. The CDR3 runs to 16 residues. J was trimmed by 8 bases and V by 10 bases; bases with no gene match: 18. From germline, CDR1 is WSHSY and CDR2 SAAADI. The CDR3 DNA is TGCGCCAACAGCGATGATCCGGGACAGGGGGAGGAGGGCTACACCTTC. Translating it yields CANSDDPGQGEEGYTF.

The CDR3 loop reads CASSTAPGTDTQYF. In DNA, the CDR3 is TGTGCCAGCAGCACAGCACCGGGCACAGATACGCAGTATTTT. The genes are TRBV9 and TRBJ2-3; unclear D gene. Germline V gives CDR1 SGDLS, CDR2 YYNGEE. The CDR3 is made up of 14 amino acids. Deletions cut 4 bases from V and 1 base from J, with 10 bases between. The full variable domain, with the rest looked up from reference TRBV9 and TRBJ2-3, is DSGVTQTPKHLITATGQRVTLRCSPRSGDLSVYWYQQSLDQGLQFLIQYYNGEERAKGNILERFSAQQFPDLHSELNLSSLELGDSALYFCASSTAPGTDTQYFGPGTRLTVL.

The V gene is TRBV28, the J gene TRBJ1-2; D remains unclear. Deletions cut 6 bases from V and 4 bases from J, with 15 bases between. CDR3 length: 14 residues. Per germline, CDR1 MDHEN and CDR2 SYDVKM. Here the CDR3 reads CASSLSPGVYGYTF. CDR3 in DNA: TGTGCCAGCAGCTTAAGCCCCGGGGTCTATGGCTACACCTTC.

The CDR3 bases are TGTGCCAGCAACGTTGGAGGTAGCAATCAGCCCCAGCATTTT. Translation: CASNVGGSNQPQHF. This rearrangement joins TRBV2 to TRBJ1-5, with D unresolved. Germline V gene lookup returns CDR1 SNHLY and CDR2 FYNNEI. V was shortened by 7 bases and J by 0 bases, with 10 bases between the two germline ends. CDR3 length: 14 residues. The variable domain in full, with the rest retrieved from reference TRBV2 and TRBJ1-5, is EPEVTQTPSHQVTQMGQEVILRCVPISNHLYFYWYRQILGQKVEFLVSFYNNEISEKSEIFDDQFSVERPDGSNFTLKIRSTKLEDSAMYFCASNVGGSNQPQHFGDGTRLSIL.

The genes are TRBV5-1 and TRBJ2-7; a possible D gene is TRBD2 (5 bases). Trimming took 2 bases from V and 1 from J, leaving 10 bases between them. The length of the CDR3 is 14 residues. Germline V gene data show CDR1 as SGHRS and CDR2 as YFSETQ. CDR3 residues: CASSFGGSSYEQYF. The CDR3 DNA reads TGCGCCAGCAGCTTCGGAGGATCGTCCTACGAGCAGTACTTC.

This chain's CDR3 is CASSVRDSEKLFF. CDR3 sequence (DNA): TGTGCCAGCAGCGTACGGGACAGTGAAAAACTGTTTTTT. The rearrangement links TRBV9 to TRBJ1-4; 7 bases match TRBD1. After removal of 1 base from V and 7 bases from J, the junction contained 1 base not matched to a gene. The CDR3 contains 13 residues. The V gene's germline CDR1 is SGDLS and CDR2 YYNGEE.

The chain combines TRBV5-4 with TRBJ1-1, with a tentative D call TRBD1 (6 bases). This CDR3 is 13 amino acids long. CDR1 SGHNT and CDR2 YYREEE come from the germline V gene (reference sequence). Trimming took 6 bases from V and 5 from J, leaving 14 bases between them. The DNA of the CDR3 is TGTGCCAGCATCCACGAGGGGGGGACTGAAGCTTTCTTT. Its protein product is CASIHEGGTEAFF.

The chain is built from TRBV27 and TRBJ2-4, with D perhaps TRBD1 (6 bases). Trimming left V 8 bases short and J 12 bases short, with 17 bases between. CDR1 is MNHEY, CDR2 SMNVEV, per germline (reference sequence). The CDR3 consists of 12 residues. CDR3 residues: CASGGPFGDQYF. CDR3 nucleotides: TGTGCCAGCGGGGGCCCTTTCGGAGATCAGTACTTC.

This clone showed up just once. The V and J genes are TRBV7-9 and TRBJ1-2; 9 positions match TRBD1. V was pared by 1 base and J by 4 bases, with 4 bases of the junction left unmatched. This CDR3 spans 15 amino acids. Germline V gene sequence: CDR1 SEHNR, CDR2 FQNEAQ (reference sequence). CDR3 residues: CASSLGDRAGYGYTF. The CDR3 DNA reads as TGTGCCAGCAGCTTAGGGGACAGGGCCGGCTATGGCTACACCTTC.